This T cell receptor beta chain was found in a study of CD8 T cells in Susac syndrome. TEMRA cells were FACS-enriched, with CD8+ and CD4+ T cells isolated negatively. This CDR3 is 16 amino acids long. CDR1 is SGDLS, CDR2 YYNGEE, per germline. The junction had 13 bases not matched to a gene; V was cut back by 0 bases and J by 12 bases. After extraction with the RNeasy kit, about 0.5 to 1 ug of the RNA was reverse transcribed using random hexamers. The amplification used immunoSEQ multiplex PCR on TCR beta CDR3; it spanned 54 Vbeta and 13 Jbeta. One entry per CDR3 protein results from TCRdb running MiXCR on the immunoSEQ multiplex PCR reads. This table has hundreds of thousands of distinct CDR3 sequences, 90% to 97% appearing once.

The gene calls are TRBV9 and TRBJ2-1; the match to TRBD2 covers 9 bases. The TCR was taken from a human donor with Susac syndrome. Sample: CD4+ T cells from PBMCs. The CDR3 here is CASSVGGLAVRGSQFF. CDR3 sequence (DNA): TGTGCCAGCAGCGTAGGGGGACTAGCTGTCCGAGGTTCGCAGTTCTTC.